This T cell receptor (beta chain) is drawn from a study of blood T cell repertoires in COVID-19. Study-wide background: The origin of the acute and convalescent COVID-19 samples was the United States, Italy and Spain. Sources were T cells, B-cell-depleted T cells, or PBMCs; the material itself was cDNA or gDNA.

In the original workflow: Quantification of nucleated cells was approximated via reference gene primer amplification. Libraries were prepared by immunoSEQ multiplex PCR; TCRdb keeps only in-frame clonotypes and omits some of them. From that table come the V and J calls and clone size; the DNA was used to work out D and trimming. The sample has about 66,000 clones; about nine tenths are singletons. After removal of 4 bases from V and 7 bases from J, the junction contained 6 bases not matched to a gene. Germline assignment: CDR1 MDHEN and CDR2 SYDVKM. The CDR3 contains 15 residues. The rearrangement uses TRBV28 and TRBJ1-6, with 8 bases identical to TRBD1. The sequence came from a human donor in a cohort sampled during active COVID-19. Sequencing was carried out using peripheral blood. CDR3 sequence (DNA): TGTGCCAGCAGTTCCCACAGGGGGTTGAATTCACCCCTCCACTTT. Residues: CASSSHRGLNSPLHF.